The 2 T cell receptor beta chains reported below all come from one sample, sequenced in a study of cytomegalovirus exposure and HLA in healthy donors. Both 60 Vbeta primers and 13 Jbeta primers went into the PCR. Sequencing was performed with immunoSEQ multiplex PCR; in TCRdb, only in-frame clones are kept and a portion is missing. The profile shows 150,000 to 200,000 clones, almost 80% of them singletons. The sequenced material came from PBMCs. The receptors were sampled from a man younger than 35 in good health and CMV-seropositive.

This clone occurred a few times. The V gene is TRBV19, the J gene TRBJ1-1; maybe TRBD1 (6 bases). Germline CDR1 LNHDA, CDR2 SQIVND (reference sequence). This CDR3 is built from 15 residues. V lost 3 bases, J lost 4 bases, and 15 bases lay in between. The CDR3 DNA reads as TGTGCCAGTAGTATTCTACAGGGTCGAGGCACTGAAGCTTTCTTT. This gives the protein CASSILQGRGTEAFF.

This rearrangement joins TRBV18 to TRBJ2-7; 7 nucleotides agree with TRBD1. Germline assignment: CDR1 KGHSH and CDR2 LQKENI. The CDR3 consists of 14 residues. The V segment lost 2 bases and the J segment 3 bases; nucleotides outside the gene matches: 4. The CDR3 region has the DNA TGTGCCAGCTCACCAGATGGACAGGTCTACGAGCAGTACTTC. Translating it yields CASSPDGQVYEQYF.